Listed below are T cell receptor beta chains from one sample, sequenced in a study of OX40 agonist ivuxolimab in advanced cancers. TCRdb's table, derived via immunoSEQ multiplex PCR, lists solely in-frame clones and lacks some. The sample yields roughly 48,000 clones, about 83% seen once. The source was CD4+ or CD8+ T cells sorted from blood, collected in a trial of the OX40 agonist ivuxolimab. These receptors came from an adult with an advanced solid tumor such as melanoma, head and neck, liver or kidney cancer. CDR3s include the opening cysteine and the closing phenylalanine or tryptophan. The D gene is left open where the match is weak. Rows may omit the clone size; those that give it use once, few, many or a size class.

TGTGCCAGCACTCCCCGGACAGGGTTACCCGAGCAGTACTTC	CASTPRTGLPEQYF	-	TRBD1	TRBJ2-7	TRBV2
TGTGCCAGCAGCTTATGGTCCGGGTTGAGGAACACTGAAGCTTTCTTT	CASSLWSGLRNTEAFF	once	-	TRBJ1-1	TRBV7-2
TGTGCCAGCAGCTTAGAGGTGGGTCTTAGCTCCTACAATGAGCAGTTCTTC	CASSLEVGLSSYNEQFF	-	-	TRBJ2-1	TRBV7-9
TGTGCCAGCAGCCCTGACAGGTCCAGCAAGTCCCAGTACTTC	CASSPDRSSKSQYF	-	-	TRBJ2-5	TRBV7-2
TGTGCCAGCAGACCCCAGGGGGGGGATGAAAAACTGTTTTTT	CASRPQGGDEKLFF	-	TRBD1	TRBJ1-4	TRBV6-5
TGTGCCAGCACTAGCGGGGGTACGCAGTATTTT	CASTSGGTQYF	-	TRBD2	TRBJ2-3	TRBV5-6
TGTGCCATCAGTAGGACTGGGAACTATGGCTACACCTTC	CAISRTGNYGYTF	-	-	TRBJ1-2	TRBV10-3
TGCGCCAGCAGCTTGGGTCAGGGGAGCGGCTACACCTTC	CASSLGQGSGYTF	-	-	TRBJ1-2	TRBV5-1
TGTGCCAGCAGTGATAGGACAGGGGGCAACACCGGGGAGCTGTTTTTT	CASSDRTGGNTGELFF	-	TRBD1	TRBJ2-2	TRBV9
TGTGCCAGCAGCCAGAACTATGGCTACACCTTC	CASSQNYGYTF	-	-	TRBJ1-2	TRBV14
TGTGCCAGCAGCCTCGCGACAGCTCGCTACAATGAGCAGTTCTTC	CASSLATARYNEQFF	-	-	TRBJ2-1	TRBV7-2
TGCGCCAGCAGCCAAGTTGTCCGGGGTCAGCCCCAGCATTTT	CASSQVVRGQPQHF	-	-	TRBJ1-5	TRBV4-3
TGTGCCAGCAGCCAAGATCGGCAAGAGACCCAGTACTTC	CASSQDRQETQYF	-	-	TRBJ2-5	TRBV4-2
TGTGCCAGCAGTTCCATGGGACAGGGGGGAGCCAACGTCCTGACTTTC	CASSSMGQGGANVLTF	-	TRBD1	TRBJ2-6	TRBV6-5
TGTGCCAGCTCCGGGGACAGGGGGCTTGATGGCTACACCTTC	CASSGDRGLDGYTF	-	TRBD1	TRBJ1-2	TRBV27
TGTGCCAGTAGTAGACAGGGTCGGTCGCCTAACTATGGCTACACCTTC	CASSRQGRSPNYGYTF	once	TRBD1	TRBJ1-2	TRBV19
TGTGCCATCAGTGAACGGGAGACCCAGCCCCAGCATTTT	CAISERETQPQHF	-	-	TRBJ1-5	TRBV10-3
TGTGCCATCAGTAACTCAGGGGGCGGAGTCATTCAGTACTTC	CAISNSGGGVIQYF	-	TRBD1	TRBJ2-4	TRBV10-3
TGTGCCAGCTCACAGGTAGAACAGCCCCAGCATTTT	CASSQVEQPQHF	-	-	TRBJ1-5	TRBV18
TGTGCCAGCAGCTTTAGCGCAATTCCCAGTCAGCCCCAGCATTTT	CASSFSAIPSQPQHF	-	-	TRBJ1-5	TRBV7-8
TGTGCCAGCAGTGAACTACAGGGTGGTCAGCCCCAGCATTTT	CASSELQGGQPQHF	-	-	TRBJ1-5	TRBV6-1
TGTGCCAGCAGCAGAGAGGGGCATAGCAATCAGCCCCAGCATTTT	CASSREGHSNQPQHF	-	-	TRBJ1-5	TRBV11-2
TGTGCCAGCAGCCTAACAGGGGGCACAGATACGCAGTATTTT	CASSLTGGTDTQYF	few	TRBD1	TRBJ2-3	TRBV7-8
TGTGCCAGTAGTACCCGGGACAGGGGGGTTTGGACTGAAGCTTTCTTT	CASSTRDRGVWTEAFF	-	TRBD1	TRBJ1-1	TRBV19
TGCAGCGTTGAGTCGTGGGCTGGGGCCAACGTCCTGACTTTC	CSVESWAGANVLTF	-	-	TRBJ2-6	TRBV29-1
TGTGCCAGCAGTTACTCGATTCATATTAATTCACCCCTCCACTTT	CASSYSIHINSPLHF	-	-	TRBJ1-6	TRBV6-5
TGTGCCAGCGGAAAGGATCCAGGGTACCCCGGGGAGCTGTTTTTT	CASGKDPGYPGELFF	-	-	TRBJ2-2	TRBV2
TGTGCCAGCAGCGAAACAGCGGAGGCTGGAAACACCATATATTTT	CASSETAEAGNTIYF	-	-	TRBJ1-3	TRBV6-6
TGTGCCAGCAGACAAAGAAGGAACACTGAAGCTTTCTTT	CASRQRRNTEAFF	-	-	TRBJ1-1	TRBV6-6
TGTGCCACCAGCAGAGGCTTGGGACTACTCTACACCTTC	CATSRGLGLLYTF	-	-	TRBJ1-2	TRBV15
TGCGCCAGCAGCTCCTGGGGGCAGACTAATGAAAAACTGTTTTTT	CASSSWGQTNEKLFF	-	-	TRBJ1-4	TRBV5-1
TGTGCCAGCCGACGTCTCGATAATGAGCAGTTCTTC	CASRRLDNEQFF	-	-	TRBJ2-1	TRBV6-1
TGTGCCAGCACGGGGGTGCGGGGCCTTCAGCCCCAGCATTTT	CASTGVRGLQPQHF	once	-	TRBJ1-5	TRBV2
TGCGCCAGCAGCCAGACATCGATGAACACTGAAGCTTTCTTT	CASSQTSMNTEAFF	-	-	TRBJ1-1	TRBV4-3
TGTGCCAGCAGCCCCACGGGGAACCGCCAAGAGACCCAGTACTTC	CASSPTGNRQETQYF	once	-	TRBJ2-5	TRBV7-2
TGTGCCAGCTCACCCCGGGGGGACACTGAAGCTTTCTTT	CASSPRGDTEAFF	-	-	TRBJ1-1	TRBV18
TGTGCCAGCAGCCCCAATATCTGGCGGGAAGCTTTCTTT	CASSPNIWREAFF	-	-	TRBJ1-1	TRBV7-2
TGTGCCAGCTCACACATACAAGTTGCAACTAATGAAAAACTGTTTTTT	CASSHIQVATNEKLFF	-	-	TRBJ1-4	TRBV18
TGTGCCTCCTCGGGGGGGATAAACTATGGCTACACCTTC	CASSGGINYGYTF	-	-	TRBJ1-2	TRBV30
TGTGCCAGCAGCTTAGACAGGGGAGACGAGCAGTACTTC	CASSLDRGDEQYF	-	-	TRBJ2-7	TRBV11-3
TGTGCCAGCTCGCCGACAGCAAGGTCGGGCACTGAAGCTTTCTTT	CASSPTARSGTEAFF	-	-	TRBJ1-1	TRBV18
TGTGCCAGCAGCCCCATCCATGGGGAAAACTACAATGAGCAGTTCTTC	CASSPIHGENYNEQFF	-	-	TRBJ2-1	TRBV11-2
TGCGCCAGCAGACGACTGGGGGGAGGACAGGGAGGTAACTATGGCTACACCTTC	CASRRLGGGQGGNYGYTF	-	TRBD1	TRBJ1-2	TRBV4-1
TGTGCCAGCAGCTTACGGTACGGGGCTGGGACAGATACGCAGTATTTT	CASSLRYGAGTDTQYF	once	-	TRBJ2-3	TRBV5-8
TGTGCCAGCAGTCCACGGACACCAGACTCTGGGGCCAACGTCCTGACTTTC	CASSPRTPDSGANVLTF	-	-	TRBJ2-6	TRBV27
TGTGCCAGCAGCTTACGAGCAGGAACTGGGGCCAACGTCCTGACTTTC	CASSLRAGTGANVLTF	once	-	TRBJ2-6	TRBV7-3
TGTGCCTGGAGTGTAACCAGGGGAGGCTATGGCTACACCTTC	CAWSVTRGGYGYTF	few	-	TRBJ1-2	TRBV30
TGTGCCAGCACCCTCGGGGGACTACCCTACGAGCAGTACTTC	CASTLGGLPYEQYF	once	TRBD2	TRBJ2-7	TRBV6-6
TGTGCCAGCGTAAGCGGGACCCAGATTTATGGCTACACCTTC	CASVSGTQIYGYTF	-	-	TRBJ1-2	TRBV28
TGTGCCAGCAGTGAAGGATTTGGCACAGTTAAGACTGAAGCTTTCTTT	CASSEGFGTVKTEAFF	-	-	TRBJ1-1	TRBV25-1
TGTGCCAGCAGCTTAGAGGCAGGGGGCAATCAGCCCCAGCATTTT	CASSLEAGGNQPQHF	-	-	TRBJ1-5	TRBV7-6
TGTGCCAGCTCACCATTGGGGGGCGGGGAGCCCCAGCATTTT	CASSPLGGGEPQHF	-	-	TRBJ1-5	TRBV18
TGTGCCAGCAGTTTTTACCGGGACATCTCAAGCGATGAGCAGTTCTTC	CASSFYRDISSDEQFF	-	-	TRBJ2-1	TRBV27
TGTGCCAGCAGCCGGCCCGGGTTTTATGGCTACACCTTC	CASSRPGFYGYTF	-	-	TRBJ1-2	TRBV6-5
TGTGCCAGTTGGACGGGGGTAGGATACAATGAGCAGTTCTTC	CASWTGVGYNEQFF	-	-	TRBJ2-1	TRBV5-8
TGCGCCAGCAGCGGGGGGTTGAGCACAGATACGCAGTATTTT	CASSGGLSTDTQYF	-	-	TRBJ2-3	TRBV5-1
TGTGCCAGCAGCTCGTCAAGGAACGGGGGCGGAAAGCAGTACTTC	CASSSSRNGGGKQYF	once	-	TRBJ2-7	TRBV7-2
TGTGCCAGCAGCAAGGGGACAGGGGGTCTCTACGAGCAGTACTTC	CASSKGTGGLYEQYF	once	TRBD1	TRBJ2-7	TRBV7-2